Shown below are 28 T cell receptor beta chains from a single sample sequenced in a study of T cells in Graves' hyperthyroidism and ophthalmopathy. Amplified TCR beta CDR3 regions came from RNA transcripts. HTBI primers were employed in a first-round RT-PCR of the TCR CDR3. In TCRdb, the multiplex PCR reads were re-called with MiXCR into one record per CDR3 protein. Of about 260,000 distinct CDR3 sequences in the sample, about 17% were seen once. Input material: blood. These receptors all stem from a woman between 18 and 29 years old with Graves' ophthalmopathy.

The table lists this clonotype with many counts. This chain links TRBV27 with TRBJ1-1; no clear D. The V end was cut by 3 bases, the J end by 1 base, with 12 bases between. The CDR3 runs to 15 residues. Germline V gene data show CDR1 as MNHEY and CDR2 as SMNVEV (reference sequence). The CDR3 sequence: CASSFLRSGNTEAFF. The CDR3 nucleotides are TGTGCCAGCAGTTTCTTACGTTCTGGGAACACTGAAGCTTTCTTT.

Turning to this clonotype: This may arise from a read error, as a much more abundant clone is one base away. V is TRBV5-8 and J is TRBJ1-2; a weak D match, TRBD1 (5 bases). Germline V gene lookup returns CDR1 SGHTS and CDR2 YDEGEE. The CDR3 runs 14 residues. The CDR3 region has the DNA TGTACCAGCAGCTTGGTACTGGGGGGAAATGGCTACACCTTC. This codes for CTSSLVLGGNGYTF. The variable domain in full, with the rest retrieved from reference TRBV5-8 and TRBJ1-2, is EAGVTQSPTHLIKTRGQQATLRCSPISGHTSVYWYQQALGLGLQFLLWYDEGEERNRGNFPPRFSGRQFPNYSSELNVNALELEDSALYLCTSSLVLGGNGYTFGSGTRLTVV.

This clonotype came up many times. The V call is TRBV6-1, the J call TRBJ1-5; D possibly corresponds to TRBD1 (5 bases). The germline V and J ends were trimmed by 5 bases and 0 bases, with 14 bases remaining between them. CDR1 is MNHNS and CDR2 is SASEGT in the germline V gene. This CDR3 is built from 16 residues. The CDR3 DNA is TGTGCCAGCAGTAACGGGCAGGGCTTTAGCAATCAGCCCCAGCATTTT. The encoded protein is CASSNGQGFSNQPQHF.

The table lists this clonotype with many counts. The chain uses TRBV24-1 and TRBJ2-1, with a possible D match to TRBD2 (5 bases). Trimming removed 4 bases at V and 7 bases at J, with 7 bases between. CDR3 size: 12 residues. In germline, CDR1 is KGHDR, CDR2 SFDVKD. The chain's CDR3 is CATSEGVNEQFF. The CDR3 DNA follows: TGTGCCACCAGTGAGGGAGTAAATGAGCAGTTCTTC.

The table lists this clonotype with many counts. The CDR3 DNA reads TGTGCCAGCACCAAAGACCGAGATACCCAGTACTTC. Amino acid sequence: CASTKDRDTQYF. The V and J genes are TRBV12-3 or TRBV12-4 and TRBJ2-5; no reliable D call. V lost 7 bases and J lost 8, with 14 bases in between. There are 12 residues in the CDR3.

This clonotype was seen only once. This clone may be a read error of a much larger clone one base away. CDR3 bases: TGTGCCAGCAGCCGAAAGATGGGGGGCACTGAAGCTTTCTTT. As protein: CASSRKMGGTEAFF. This chain uses TRBV4-2 with TRBJ1-1; a weak D match, TRBD1 (5 bases). Looked up from germline, CDR1 is LGHNA and CDR2 is YNFKEQ. The CDR3 loop spans 14 amino acids. Trimming left V 4 bases short and J 4 bases short, with 13 bases between.

As for this clonotype: Germline and junction disagree at one end, which may indicate a read error. The J gene is TRBJ2-7, the V gene TRBV6-1; D remains ambiguous. The CDR3 has 14 residues. Germline V gene data show CDR1 as MNHNS and CDR2 as SASEGT. The CDR3 loop reads CASSSARTSDEQYF. The CDR3 DNA sequence: TGTGCCAGCAGTTCCGCACGGACCTCCGACGAGCAGTACTTC.

This clonotype was detected ten times or more. The chain uses TRBV7-6 and TRBJ2-7, with 9 bases matching TRBD2. V trimming: 0 bases; J trimming: 3 bases; junction bases outside the gene matches: 3. This CDR3 contains 15 residues. In germline, CDR1 is SGHVS, CDR2 FNYEAQ. CDR3 nucleotide sequence: TGTGCCAGCAGCTTAGCCCAGCGGGGGGTCTACGAGCAGTACTTC. It is translated as CASSLAQRGVYEQYF. Full variable domain (rest looked up from reference TRBV7-6 and TRBJ2-7): GAGVSQSPRYKVTKRGQDVALRCDPISGHVSLYWYRQALGQGPEFLTYFNYEAQQDKSGLPNDRFSAERPEGSISTLTIQRTEQRDSAMYRCASSLAQRGVYEQYFGPGTRLTVT.

This clonotype was seen many times. CDR3 bases: TGCAGCGTTGAAAAAGGGGTCGGATTACATGAGCAGTTCTTC. Translation gives CSVEKGVGLHEQFF. The rearrangement joins TRBV29-1 to TRBJ2-1; TRBD1 is a possible D gene (5 bases). Trimming stripped 2 bases from V and 8 bases from J, with 16 bases between. The CDR3 is 14 amino acids. In germline, CDR1 is SQVTM, CDR2 ANQGSEA.

This clonotype appeared many times. The chain carries TRBV7-9 and TRBJ2-7; D might be TRBD1 (5 bases). Germline V gene lookup returns CDR1 SEHNR and CDR2 FQNEAQ (reference sequence). The CDR3 spans 17 residues. V was pared by 6 bases and J by 2 bases, with 23 bases between. The CDR3 DNA is TGTGCCAGCAGTTACGCTGGTGCAGGGAACCGCGCCTACGAGCAGTACTTC. This gives the protein CASSYAGAGNRAYEQYF.

This clonotype was recorded at least ten times. The chain recombines TRBV15 with TRBJ1-1; no clear D. CDR3 length: 15 amino acids. Germline lookup yields CDR1 LNHNV and CDR2 YYDKDF (reference sequence). The ends were cut back, 1 base at V and 1 base at J, with 10 bases in the middle. The DNA of the CDR3 is TGTGCCACCAGCAGAGGATCGACGGGGAACACTGAAGCTTTCTTT. Translated, it gives CATSRGSTGNTEAFF.

V usage is TRBV9 and J usage is TRBJ1-5; unclear D gene. This CDR3 region has 15 residues. Per the germline V gene, CDR1 is SGDLS and CDR2 is YYNGEE. V lost 3 bases, J lost 0 bases, and 10 bases lay in between. The CDR3: CASSGRSDSNQPQHF. DNA of the CDR3: TGTGCCAGCAGCGGACGGTCGGATAGCAATCAGCCCCAGCATTTT.

This clonotype has at least ten counts. The chain recombines TRBV20-1 with TRBJ1-1; D perhaps matches TRBD1 (5 bases). This CDR3 is built from 13 residues. Germline CDR1 reads DFQATT; CDR2 reads SNEGSKA (reference sequence). V was pared by 7 bases and J by 0 bases, with 12 bases between. Here the CDR3 reads CSVDRSLNTEAFF. The CDR3 DNA reads TGCAGTGTTGACAGAAGCTTGAACACTGAAGCTTTCTTT.

The rearrangement joins TRBV19 to TRBJ2-7; TRBD1 agrees at 7 bases. This CDR3 has 18 residues. Germline loops: CDR1 LNHDA, CDR2 SQIVND (reference sequence). V dropped 1 base and J dropped 0; count of bases not matched to a gene: 12. Written as DNA, the CDR3 is TGTGCCAGTAGTATAGCTGAGTCCGAGACAGGGTTCTCCTACGAGCAGTACTTC. Residues: CASSIAESETGFSYEQYF.

The CDR3 sequence is CASSRRSGRAREQYF. CDR3 coding DNA: TGTGCCAGCAGTCGTCGTAGCGGGAGGGCCAGAGAGCAGTACTTC. The chain recombines TRBV28 with TRBJ2-7, with TRBD2 identical over 11 bases. Trimming cost V 5 bases and J 7 bases; bases outside gene matches: 10. Looked up from germline, CDR1 is MDHEN and CDR2 is SYDVKM. This CDR3 spans 15 amino acids.

Details on this clonotype: This may come from a read error, since a much larger clone is one base off. This chain connects TRBV20-1 to TRBJ2-3; 11 bases agree with TRBD2. The germline gives CDR1 DFQATT, CDR2 SNEGSKA (reference sequence). The CDR3 runs to 16 residues. The CDR3 region has the DNA TGCGGTGCTAGATCAATAGCGGGGGGGTCCACAGATACGCAGTATTTT. Amino acid sequence: CGARSIAGGSTDTQYF.

This clonotype was seen ten or more times. The gene calls are TRBV6-1 and TRBJ2-3; 9 bases match TRBD2. The CDR3 runs 14 residues. V trimming: 4 bases; J trimming: 1 base; junction bases outside the gene matches: 0. From germline, CDR1 is MNHNS and CDR2 SASEGT. The chain's CDR3 is CASSGLAGTDTQYF. The CDR3 coding sequence is TGTGCCAGCAGTGGACTAGCGGGCACAGATACGCAGTATTTT.

This clonotype appeared a few times. This chain joins TRBV28 and TRBJ1-3; weak D call: TRBD1 (6 bases). This CDR3 comprises 14 residues. Germline CDR1 and CDR2: MDHEN and SYDVKM. Trimming pared 8 bases from V and 5 bases from J, leaving 16 bases between. For the CDR3, the DNA is TGTGCCAGCGCCGGGGGCGCGGTTCGAAACACCATATATTTT. Residues: CASAGGAVRNTIYF.

As concerns this clonotype: A much larger clone differs from this one at a single base, so this may be a read error. The V and J genes are TRBV7-2 and TRBJ2-1, with a weak D call TRBD1 (6 bases). CDR1 is SGHTA, CDR2 FQGNSA, per germline. The CDR3 consists of 15 residues. The DNA of the CDR3 is TGTGCCAGCAGTCTCAATGACAGGTACCACAATGGGCAGTTCTTC. Amino acids: CASSLNDRYHNGQFF.

This clonotype showed up many times. The chain is built from TRBV6-1 and TRBJ1-1, with unresolved D. CDR1 MNHNS and CDR2 SASEGT come from the germline V gene. The CDR3 runs to 15 residues. The V and J ends lost 3 bases and 1 base respectively, with 12 bases between them. This CDR3 reads CASSERSVGNTEAFF. The CDR3 nucleotides are TGTGCCAGCAGTGAGAGATCGGTCGGGAACACTGAAGCTTTCTTT.

This clonotype was observed many times. V gene TRBV12-3 or TRBV12-4 combines with J gene TRBJ1-2; possible D gene TRBD1, 5 bases. The CDR3 runs to 13 residues. V was cut by 2 bases and J by 7 bases, with 11 bases left in between. This chain's CDR3 is CASSLSRGTGYTF. The CDR3 coding sequence is TGTGCCAGCAGTTTATCACGTGGGACTGGCTACACCTTC.

There are many counts of this clonotype. This chain links TRBV6-2 or TRBV6-3 with TRBJ1-2; D unresolved. V was cut by 0 bases and J by 6 bases, with 11 bases left in between. The germline V gene encodes CDR1 MNHEY and CDR2 SVGEGT. The CDR3 extends over 14 amino acids. The CDR3 spells CASSYSSTRNGYTF. In DNA form, the CDR3 reads TGTGCCAGCAGTTACTCCTCGACTCGAAATGGCTACACCTTC.

This clonotype was counted many times. The chain combines TRBV7-9 with TRBJ1-2; 8 bases match TRBD1. The CDR3 runs to 14 residues. With 7 bases clipped from V and 4 bases from J, the junction kept 8 bases outside the gene matches. Germline V gene lookup returns CDR1 SEHNR and CDR2 FQNEAQ (reference sequence). The CDR3 DNA sequence: TGTGCCAGCACCAAACAGGGGGAGACCTATGGCTACACCTTC. This translates into CASTKQGETYGYTF. Filled out from reference TRBV7-9 and TRBJ1-2, the complete variable domain reads DTGVSQNPRHKITKRGQNVTFRCDPISEHNRLYWYRQTLGQGPEFLTYFQNEAQLEKSRLLSDRFSAERPKGSFSTLEIQRTEQGDSAMYLCASTKQGETYGYTFGSGTRLTVV.

This clonotype was detected many times. The rearrangement uses TRBV7-9 and TRBJ1-1; 9 bases are shared with TRBD1. This CDR3 has 14 residues. From germline, CDR1 is SEHNR and CDR2 FQNEAQ (reference sequence). V gave up 5 bases and J gave up 1 base; unmatched junction bases: 2. CDR3 residues: CASSKDRGNTEAFF. The CDR3 DNA is TGTGCCAGCAGCAAGGACAGGGGGAACACTGAAGCTTTCTTT.

This clonotype was observed at least ten times. The chain joins TRBV5-1 to TRBJ1-1, with D maybe TRBD1 (6 bases). This CDR3 is built from 14 residues. CDR1 SGHRS and CDR2 YFSETQ come from the germline V gene. V lost 4 bases and J 5 bases, leaving 15 bases between the germline ends. CDR3 nucleotide sequence: TGCGCCAGCAGCGTCGGGAACAGGGAAACTGAAGCTTTCTTT. Its translation is CASSVGNRETEAFF.

This clonotype was observed at least ten times. The CDR3 loop is CASSPTGQGGPYEQYF. The CDR3 coding sequence is TGCGCCAGCAGCCCAACGGGACAGGGGGGTCCCTACGAGCAGTACTTC. This chain connects TRBV5-1 to TRBJ2-7; TRBD1 matches at 11 bases. The J segment lost 2 bases and the V segment lost 4 bases, leaving 8 bases of the junction unmatched. This CDR3 comprises 16 residues. CDR1 is SGHRS, CDR2 YFSETQ, per germline.

There are a few counts of this clonotype. The chain is built from TRBV6-1 and TRBJ1-4; TRBD1 matches 9 bases. CDR1 and CDR2 (germline): MNHNS, SASEGT. The CDR3 is made up of 15 amino acids. V trimming: 5 bases; J trimming: 4 bases; junction bases outside the gene matches: 5. CDR3 sequence: CASSPGTGNNEKLFF. DNA for the CDR3: TGTGCCAGCAGTCCAGGGACAGGGAATAATGAAAAACTGTTTTTT.

On this clonotype: This may be a read error, as it is one base from a much larger clone. The rearrangement joins TRBV12-5 to TRBJ2-2, with D possibly TRBD2 on 6 matching bases. The CDR3 length is 14 residues. Germline V gene lookup returns CDR1 LGHNT and CDR2 FRNRAP. CDR3 residues: CASGSGGDTGEPFF. CDR3 coding DNA: TGTGCTAGTGGATCCGGGGGAGACACCGGGGAGCCGTTTTTT.